This TCR beta chain was recorded in a study of beta chain features in type 1 diabetes. Investigators reverse transcribed all isolated RNA, so they sequenced expressed TCRB transcripts. The assay was immunoSEQ multiplex PCR, and TCRdb's table has in-frame clones only and misses some. The sample holds about 470,000 clones, around 28% seen once. Germline V lookup: CDR1 SQVTM, CDR2 ANQGSEA. This CDR3 spans 11 amino acids. The chain employs TRBV29-1 and TRBJ2-5; 7 bases agree with TRBD1. The J call could be wrong; TRBJ2-7 is a better fit for the DNA end. The sequence derives from a man between 18 and 29 years old in good health. The sample was naive CD4+ T cells from blood. CDR3 in amino acids: CSVYRGGEQYF. The CDR3, as DNA: TGCAGCGTTTACAGGGGTGGCGAGCAGTACTTC.